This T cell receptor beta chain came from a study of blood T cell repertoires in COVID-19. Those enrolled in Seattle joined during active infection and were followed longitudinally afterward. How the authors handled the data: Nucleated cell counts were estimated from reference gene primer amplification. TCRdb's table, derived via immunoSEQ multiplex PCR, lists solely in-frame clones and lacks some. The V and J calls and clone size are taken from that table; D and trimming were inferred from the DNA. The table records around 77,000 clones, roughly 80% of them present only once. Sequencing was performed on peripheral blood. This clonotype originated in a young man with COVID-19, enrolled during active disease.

CDR3 loop: CASSQGLSETQYF. The CDR3, as DNA: TGTGCCAGCAGCCAAGGACTTTCGGAGACCCAGTACTTC. V usage is TRBV14 and J usage is TRBJ2-5; D call uncertain. Per germline, CDR1 SGHDN and CDR2 FVKESK. V was pared by 1 base and J by 5 bases, with 8 bases between. The CDR3 length is 13 residues. Based on the CDR3 plus reference TRBV14 and TRBJ2-5, the full variable domain is EAGVTQFPSHSVIEKGQTVTLRCDPISGHDNLYWYRRVMGKEIKFLLHFVKESKQDESGMPNNRFLAERTGGTYSTLKVQPAELEDSGVYFCASSQGLSETQYFGPGTRLLVL.